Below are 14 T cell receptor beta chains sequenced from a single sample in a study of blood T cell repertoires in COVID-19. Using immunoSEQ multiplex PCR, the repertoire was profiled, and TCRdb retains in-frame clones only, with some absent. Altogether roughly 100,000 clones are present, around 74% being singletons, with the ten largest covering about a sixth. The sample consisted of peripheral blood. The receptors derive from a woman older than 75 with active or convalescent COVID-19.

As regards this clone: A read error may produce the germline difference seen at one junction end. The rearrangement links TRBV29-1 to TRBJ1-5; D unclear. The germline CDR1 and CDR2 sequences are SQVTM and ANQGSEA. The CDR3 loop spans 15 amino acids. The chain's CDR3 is CSVQDQTNSNQPQHF. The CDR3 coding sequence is TGCAGCGTTCAAGATCAGACTAATAGCAATCAGCCCCAGCATTTT.

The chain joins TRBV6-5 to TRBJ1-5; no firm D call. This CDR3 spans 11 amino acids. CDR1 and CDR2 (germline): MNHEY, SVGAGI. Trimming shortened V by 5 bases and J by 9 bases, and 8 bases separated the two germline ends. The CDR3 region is CASSLDWPQHF. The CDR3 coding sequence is TGTGCCAGCAGTCTGGACTGGCCCCAGCATTTT.

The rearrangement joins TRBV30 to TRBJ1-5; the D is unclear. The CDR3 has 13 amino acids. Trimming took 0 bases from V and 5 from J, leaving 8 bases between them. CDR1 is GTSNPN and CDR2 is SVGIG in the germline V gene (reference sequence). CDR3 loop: CAWSVGGDQPQHF. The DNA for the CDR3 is TGTGCCTGGAGTGTAGGAGGCGATCAGCCCCAGCATTTT.

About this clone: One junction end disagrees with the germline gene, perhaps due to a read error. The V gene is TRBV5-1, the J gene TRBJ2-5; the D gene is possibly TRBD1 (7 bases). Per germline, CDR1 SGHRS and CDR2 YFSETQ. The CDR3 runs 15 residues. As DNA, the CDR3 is TGTGCCAGCAGCGAAACAGGGGTGGGGGGAGAGACCCAGTACTTC. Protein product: CASSETGVGGETQYF.

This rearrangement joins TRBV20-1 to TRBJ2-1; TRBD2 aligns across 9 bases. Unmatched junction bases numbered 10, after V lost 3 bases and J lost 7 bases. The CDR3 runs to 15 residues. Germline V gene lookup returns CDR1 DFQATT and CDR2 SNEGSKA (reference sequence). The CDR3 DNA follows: TGCAGTGCTAGTTTTGCGGGAGGGCCTAAGAATGAGCAGTTCTTC. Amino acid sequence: CSASFAGGPKNEQFF.

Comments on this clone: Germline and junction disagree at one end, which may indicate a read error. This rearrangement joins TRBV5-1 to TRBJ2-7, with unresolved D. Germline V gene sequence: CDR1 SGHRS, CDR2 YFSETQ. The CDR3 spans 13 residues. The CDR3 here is CASSLVSPYEQYF. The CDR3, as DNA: TGTGCCAGCAGCTTGGTCTCTCCCTACGAGCAGTACTTC.

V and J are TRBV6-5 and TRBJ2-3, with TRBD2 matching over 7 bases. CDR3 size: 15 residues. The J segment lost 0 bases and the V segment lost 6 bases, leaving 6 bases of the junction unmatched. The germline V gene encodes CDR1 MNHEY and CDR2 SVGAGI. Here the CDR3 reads CASSLLASSTDTQYF. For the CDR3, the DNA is TGTGCCAGCAGCCTACTAGCGAGTAGCACAGATACGCAGTATTTT.

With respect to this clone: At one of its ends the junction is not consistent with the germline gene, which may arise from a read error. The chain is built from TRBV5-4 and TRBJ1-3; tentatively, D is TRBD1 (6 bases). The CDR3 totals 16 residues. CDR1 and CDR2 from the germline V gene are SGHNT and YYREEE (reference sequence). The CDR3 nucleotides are TGTGCCAGCAGTTTGGGGGACACCATCTCTGGAAACACCATATATTTT. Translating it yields CASSLGDTISGNTIYF.

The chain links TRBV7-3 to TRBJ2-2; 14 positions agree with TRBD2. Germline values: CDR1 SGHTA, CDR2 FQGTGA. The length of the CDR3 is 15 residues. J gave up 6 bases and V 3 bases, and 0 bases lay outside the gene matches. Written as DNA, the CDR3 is TGTGCCAGCAGCTTGGGACTAGCGGGAGCCGGGGAGCTGTTTTTT. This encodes CASSLGLAGAGELFF.

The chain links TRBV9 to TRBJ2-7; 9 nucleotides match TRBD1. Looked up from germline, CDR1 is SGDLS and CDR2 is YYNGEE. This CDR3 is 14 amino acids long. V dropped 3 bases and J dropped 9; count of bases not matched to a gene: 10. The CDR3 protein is CASSERGQGSRQYF. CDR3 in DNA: TGTGCCAGCAGCGAGAGAGGACAGGGGAGTCGGCAGTACTTC.

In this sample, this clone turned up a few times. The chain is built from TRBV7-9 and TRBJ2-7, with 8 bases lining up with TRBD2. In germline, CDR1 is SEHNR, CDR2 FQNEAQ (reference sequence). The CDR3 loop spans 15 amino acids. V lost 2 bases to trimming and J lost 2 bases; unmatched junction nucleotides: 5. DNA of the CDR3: TGTGCCAGCAGCTTATTCACGGGAGGGCCCTACGAGCAGTACTTC. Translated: CASSLFTGGPYEQYF.

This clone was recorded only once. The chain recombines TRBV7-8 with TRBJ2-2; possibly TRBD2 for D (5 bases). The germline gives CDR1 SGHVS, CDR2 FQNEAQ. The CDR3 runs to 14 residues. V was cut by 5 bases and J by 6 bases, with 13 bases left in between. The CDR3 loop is CASSQLGGAGELFF. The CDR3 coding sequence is TGTGCCAGCAGCCAACTAGGTGGGGCCGGGGAGCTGTTTTTT.

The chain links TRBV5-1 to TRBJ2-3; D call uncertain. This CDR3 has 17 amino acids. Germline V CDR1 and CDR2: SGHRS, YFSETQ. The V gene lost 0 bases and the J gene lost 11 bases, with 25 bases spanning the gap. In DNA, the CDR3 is TGCGCCAGCAGCTTGGAGGCCCCGGGTCTCCGCCCTGAAGGGCAGTATTTT. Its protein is CASSLEAPGLRPEGQYF.

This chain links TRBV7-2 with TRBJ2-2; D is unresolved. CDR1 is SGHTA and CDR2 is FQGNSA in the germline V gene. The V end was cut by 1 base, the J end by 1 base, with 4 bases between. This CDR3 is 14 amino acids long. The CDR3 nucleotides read TGTGCCAGCAGCTTAGTTCAGAACACCGGGGAGCTGTTTTTT. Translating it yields CASSLVQNTGELFF.